Included here is one T cell receptor beta chain sequence, with context. The authors' processing: Amplification with reference gene primers provided the estimates of nucleated cell counts. Assay used: immunoSEQ multiplex PCR; TCRdb lists only in-frame clones, some missing. The DNA gave D and trimming, while V, J and clone size come from that table. The sample consists of roughly 250,000 clones, approximately 80% of them appearing once. Trimming removed 2 bases from V and 6 bases from J; junction bases left unmatched: 11. Per germline, CDR1 SGDLS and CDR2 YYNGEE. This CDR3 has 15 amino acids. This sample is drawn from a study of blood T cell repertoires in COVID-19. Study-wide context: COVID-19 samples, acute and convalescent, were from the United States, Italy and Spain. PBMCs, B-cell-depleted T cells, or T cells provided the cDNA or gDNA that made up the material.

This TCR derives from a human donor in a cohort sampled during active COVID-19. Sequencing input: peripheral blood. The chain has TRBV9 and TRBJ2-7; 7 nucleotides align to TRBD2. CDR3 amino acids: CASSVGGDYFGEQYF. The DNA of the CDR3 is TGTGCCAGCAGCGTCGGTGGGGACTATTTCGGCGAGCAGTACTTC.